This record covers a single TCR beta chain. Its matching antigen is unknown. Libraries were prepared by immunoSEQ multiplex PCR; TCRdb keeps only in-frame clonotypes and omits some of them. Here the sample spans approximately 50,000 clones, around 73% being singletons. This sample is drawn from a study of cytotoxic CD8 clonotypes in ibrutinib-treated CLL. Looking at the study overall: Outcomes included 24 partial and 2 complete responses; after median 68 months, 14 stayed remitted and 12 progressed. Study-wide results and limits: The times at which samples were taken varied between sustained-remission and progressing patients. Baseline levels were approached again at progression, after clonality had risen at ibrutinib response.

The CDR3 totals 16 residues. Source: PBMCs, taken after 12 months of ibrutinib treatment. The V and J genes are TRBV1 and TRBJ2-7; TRBD2 is taken as the D call from the table, unchecked against the DNA. TRBV1 is a recognized pseudogene. This clonotype originated in a human donor with chronic lymphocytic leukemia. CDR3 bases: TGCACCAGCAGCCTGGGACTAGCGGGGGTCTCCTACGAGCAGTACTTC. Translated, it gives CTSSLGLAGVSYEQYF.